The present T cell receptor beta chain was sequenced within a study of cytomegalovirus exposure and HLA in healthy donors. Findings and limits, study-wide: It was confirmed in vitro that three of the CMV-associated chains were specific for CMV antigens.

Notes on this clone: Its antigen is not known.

Germline-derived CDR1 and CDR2 are GTSNPN and SVGIG (reference sequence). The CDR3 totals 17 residues. Trimming removed 0 bases from V and 0 bases from J, with 15 bases in between. Use of 60 Vbeta and 13 Jbeta primers characterized the PCR. Sequenced by immunoSEQ multiplex PCR; TCRdb stores in-frame clones only, minus some. The sample records over 150,000 clones, nearly 80% being singletons. The chain couples TRBV30 to TRBJ1-3; D not resolved. The origin of this receptor is a man younger than 30 in good health and CMV-seropositive. What was sequenced was PBMCs. CDR3 DNA sequence: TGTGCCTGGAGTGTTACGGCCCTGCGGAGCTCTGGAAACACCATATATTTT. Translated, it gives CAWSVTALRSSGNTIYF.